These 9 T cell receptor beta chains were sequenced from one sample in a study of metastatic and nonmetastatic thyroid tumors. No patient received treatment before thyroid surgery. TCRdb reprocessed the PCR reads via MiXCR. The sample consists of 30,000 to 45,000 clones, 25% to 30% of them appearing once. Sequencing used blood. All receptors derive from a male donor with papillary thyroid cancer or a benign thyroid nodule (not recorded which). Some clones in this sample may be carry-over from other donors' samples.

Sample share makes this clone medium-sized. The rearrangement links TRBV7-2 to TRBJ2-7; the match to TRBD2 covers 10 bases. Germline values: CDR1 SGHTA, CDR2 FQGNSA. CDR3 size: 18 residues. V lost 2 bases, J lost 2 bases, and 12 bases stayed unmatched. The CDR3 sequence is CASSLLRTSGILPYEQYF. CDR3 bases: TGTGCCAGCAGCTTATTGAGGACTAGCGGTATTTTGCCCTACGAGCAGTACTTC. Combining the CDR3 with reference TRBV7-2 and TRBJ2-7 gives the whole variable domain GAGVSQSPSNKVTEKGKDVELRCDPISGHTALYWYRQSLGQGLEFLIYFQGNSAPDKSGLPSDRFSAERTGGSVSTLTIQRTQQEDSAVYLCASSLLRTSGILPYEQYFGPGTRLTVT.

The chain couples TRBV6-1 to TRBJ1-1; tentatively, D is TRBD1 (5 bases). The CDR3 is made up of 14 amino acids. Germline values: CDR1 MNHNS, CDR2 SASEGT. The ends were cut back, 7 bases at V and 6 bases at J, with 18 bases in the middle. The CDR3 DNA is TGTGCCAGCATTAACCCCGACAGAAAGGCTGAAGCTTTCTTT. It yields the protein CASINPDRKAEAFF.

The gene calls are TRBV7-2 and TRBJ1-5; 7 positions agree with TRBD1. The trim removed 4 bases at V and 4 bases at J, leaving 7 bases unmatched. The CDR3 runs to 15 residues. Germline lookup yields CDR1 SGHTA and CDR2 FQGNSA. The CDR3 spells CASSSVTGWNQPQHF. CDR3 nucleotides: TGTGCCAGCAGCTCAGTGACAGGGTGGAATCAGCCCCAGCATTTT.

This chain joins TRBV6-4 and TRBJ1-3; TRBD1 agrees at 7 bases. The CDR3 sequence is 14 residues long. Per the germline V gene, CDR1 is MRHNA and CDR2 is SNTAGT. The V and J ends lost 5 bases and 4 bases, in that order; junction bases with no gene match: 5. Written as DNA, the CDR3 is TGTGCCAGCAGTTACGGGGGACAGGGAAACACCATATATTTT. Translating gives CASSYGGQGNTIYF.

This clone was seen ten or more times. V gene TRBV30 combines with J gene TRBJ1-2, with no clear D. The V gene's germline CDR1 is GTSNPN and CDR2 SVGIG (reference sequence). The V end lost 2 bases, the J end lost 2 bases, and 15 bases lay between the germline ends. CDR3 length: 15 amino acids. The CDR3 loop is CAWSIPSTLNYGYTF. CDR3 coding DNA: TGTGCCTGGAGTATCCCCTCGACCCTGAACTATGGCTACACCTTC.

This chain connects TRBV6-4 to TRBJ2-6; 7 bases fit TRBD1. V shed 7 bases, J shed 0 bases, and the junction held 9 bases outside the gene matches. Germline values: CDR1 MRHNA, CDR2 SNTAGT. The CDR3 is 17 amino acids. The CDR3 coding sequence is TGTGCCAGCACCGCCGGGACAGTCAACTCTGGGGCCAACGTCCTGACTTTC. It yields the protein CASTAGTVNSGANVLTF.

A few counts support this clone. The rearrangement links TRBV19 to TRBJ1-3, with 7 bases lining up with TRBD1. Germline V lookup: CDR1 LNHDA, CDR2 SQIVND (reference sequence). The J segment lost 5 bases and the V segment lost 6 bases, leaving 10 bases of the junction unmatched. This CDR3 comprises 15 residues. CDR3 sequence (DNA): TGTGCCAGTAGCGTGGGGACAGCCTTTCGAAACACCATATATTTT. It codes for CASSVGTAFRNTIYF.

This clone was counted between two and nine times. The same CDR3 is also encoded by other DNA sequences in this sample. CDR3 loop: CASSPDRNQPQHF. DNA of the CDR3: TGTGCCAGCTCACCGGACAGAAATCAGCCCCAGCATTTT. The rearrangement links TRBV18 to TRBJ1-5; D might be TRBD1 (6 bases). There are 13 residues in the CDR3. Germline V gene lookup returns CDR1 KGHSH and CDR2 LQKENI. Trimming left V 3 bases short and J 4 bases short, with 7 bases between.

This clone was observed at least ten times. A much larger clone lies a single base off, so this may be a read error. Other DNA sequences in the same sample also yield this CDR3. The J gene is TRBJ1-1, the V gene TRBV5-6, with D possibly being TRBD1 (5 bases). The ends were cut back, 4 bases at V and 4 bases at J, with 11 bases in the middle. The CDR3 length is 13 residues. Germline V lookup: CDR1 SGHDT, CDR2 YYEEEE. CDR3 DNA: TGTGCCAGCAGCCTACGGGGGGGCACTGAAGCTTTCTTT. Its protein product is CASSLRGGTEAFF.